This TCR beta chain is from a study of T cells in Graves' hyperthyroidism and ophthalmopathy. Study-wide results and caveats: In blood, most of the thyroid clonotypes expanded above 0.001 were also present.

This CDR3 is built from 12 residues. Germline CDR1 SNHLY, CDR2 FYNNEI. The V and J ends lost 10 bases and 5 bases respectively, with 15 bases between them. From RNA transcripts, TCR beta CDR3 regions were amplified. HTBI primers were employed in a first-round RT-PCR of the TCR CDR3. MiXCR, run by TCRdb on the multiplex PCR reads, gives a single entry per CDR3 protein. The sample shows more than 350,000 distinct CDR3 sequences, about 15% of them seen only once. This clonotype was recorded many times. Its antigen is not known. Ophthalmopathy cases scored 3 or more on the Clinical Activity Score and 4 or more on NOSPECS grade, with duration below 3 months. Uncontrolled infection, other autoimmune disease, pregnancy or lactation excluded patients. Together with thyroid ultrasound, orbital computed tomography, serum thyroxine and TRAb, clinical symptoms were used for diagnoses.

This clonotype was sampled from a woman in her sixties or seventies with Graves' ophthalmopathy. This chain joins TRBV2 and TRBJ2-7; no clear D. What was sequenced was blood. The chain's CDR3 is CATPGSANEQYF. For the CDR3, the DNA is TGTGCCACCCCAGGATCGGCCAACGAGCAGTACTTC.